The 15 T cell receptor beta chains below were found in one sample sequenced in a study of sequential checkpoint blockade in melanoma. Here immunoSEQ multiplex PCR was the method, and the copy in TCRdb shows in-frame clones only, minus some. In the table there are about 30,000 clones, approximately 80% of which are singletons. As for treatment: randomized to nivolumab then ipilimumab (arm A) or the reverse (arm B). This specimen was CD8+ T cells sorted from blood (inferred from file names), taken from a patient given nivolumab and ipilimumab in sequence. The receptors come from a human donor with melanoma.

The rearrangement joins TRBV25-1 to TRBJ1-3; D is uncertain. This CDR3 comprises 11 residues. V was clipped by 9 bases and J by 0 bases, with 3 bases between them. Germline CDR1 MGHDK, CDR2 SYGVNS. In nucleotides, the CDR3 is TGTGCCAGTTACTCTGGAAACACCATATATTTT. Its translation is CASYSGNTIYF.

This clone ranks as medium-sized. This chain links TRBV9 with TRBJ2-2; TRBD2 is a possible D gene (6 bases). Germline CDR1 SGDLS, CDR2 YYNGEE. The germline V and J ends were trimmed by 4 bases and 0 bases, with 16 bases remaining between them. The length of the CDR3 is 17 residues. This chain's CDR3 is CASSPHWRGSNTGELFF. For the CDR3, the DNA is TGTGCCAGCAGCCCCCATTGGAGGGGATCGAACACCGGGGAGCTGTTTTTT.

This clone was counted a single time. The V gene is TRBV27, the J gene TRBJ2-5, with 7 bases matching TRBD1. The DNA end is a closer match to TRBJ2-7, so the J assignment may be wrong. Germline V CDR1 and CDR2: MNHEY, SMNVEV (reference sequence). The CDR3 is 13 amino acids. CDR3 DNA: TGTGCCAGCAGTTTCGGGACAGACTACGAGCAGTACTTC. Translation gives CASSFGTDYEQYF.

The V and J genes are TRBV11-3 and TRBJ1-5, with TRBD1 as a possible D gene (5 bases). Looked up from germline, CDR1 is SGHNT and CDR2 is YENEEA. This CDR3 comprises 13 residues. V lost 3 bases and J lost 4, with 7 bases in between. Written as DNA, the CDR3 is TGTGCCAGCAGCTTCGACAGAAATCAGCCCCAGCATTTT. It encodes CASSFDRNQPQHF.

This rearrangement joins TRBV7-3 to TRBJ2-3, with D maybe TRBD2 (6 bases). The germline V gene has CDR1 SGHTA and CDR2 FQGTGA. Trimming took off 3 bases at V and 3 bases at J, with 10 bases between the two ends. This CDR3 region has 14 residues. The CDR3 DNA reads TGTGCCAGCAGCTTTTACGGGGGTACAGATACGCAGTATTTT. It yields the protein CASSFYGGTDTQYF.

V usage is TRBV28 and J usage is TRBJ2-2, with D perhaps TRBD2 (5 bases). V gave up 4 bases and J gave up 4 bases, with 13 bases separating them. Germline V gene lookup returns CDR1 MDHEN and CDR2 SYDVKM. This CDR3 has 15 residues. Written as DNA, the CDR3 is TGTGCCAGCAGTTCAGACTACGAGGGCACCGGGGAGCTGTTTTTT. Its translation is CASSSDYEGTGELFF.

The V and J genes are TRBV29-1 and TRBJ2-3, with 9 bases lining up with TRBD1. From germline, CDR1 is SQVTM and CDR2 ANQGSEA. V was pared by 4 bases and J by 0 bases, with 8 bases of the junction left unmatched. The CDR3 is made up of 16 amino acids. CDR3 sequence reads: CSVVWTGDGSTDTQYF. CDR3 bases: TGCAGCGTTGTTTGGACAGGGGACGGGAGCACAGATACGCAGTATTTT.

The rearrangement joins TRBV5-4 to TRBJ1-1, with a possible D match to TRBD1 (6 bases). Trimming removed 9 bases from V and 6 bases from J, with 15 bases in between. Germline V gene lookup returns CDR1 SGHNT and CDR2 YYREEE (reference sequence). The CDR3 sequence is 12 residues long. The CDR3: CATQGSFAEAFF. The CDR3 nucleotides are TGTGCCACACAGGGAAGTTTCGCTGAAGCTTTCTTT.

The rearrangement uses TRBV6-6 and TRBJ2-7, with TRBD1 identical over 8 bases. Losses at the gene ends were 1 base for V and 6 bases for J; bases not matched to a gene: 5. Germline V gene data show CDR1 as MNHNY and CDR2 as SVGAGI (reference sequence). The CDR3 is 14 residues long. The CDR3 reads CASSYFQGAGEQYF. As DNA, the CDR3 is TGTGCCAGCAGTTACTTCCAGGGGGCAGGCGAGCAGTACTTC.

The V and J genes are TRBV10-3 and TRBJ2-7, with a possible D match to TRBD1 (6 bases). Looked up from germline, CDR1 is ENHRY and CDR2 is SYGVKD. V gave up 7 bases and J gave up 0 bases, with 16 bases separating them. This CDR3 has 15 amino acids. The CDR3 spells CAINNAGTLSYEQYF. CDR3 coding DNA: TGTGCCATCAATAACGCCGGGACACTCTCCTACGAGCAGTACTTC.

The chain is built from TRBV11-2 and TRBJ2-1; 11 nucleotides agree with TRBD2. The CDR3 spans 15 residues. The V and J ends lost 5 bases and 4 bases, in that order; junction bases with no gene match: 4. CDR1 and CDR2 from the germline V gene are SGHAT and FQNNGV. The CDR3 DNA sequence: TGTGCCAGCAGCGGGACTAGCGGTATTTACAATGAGCAGTTCTTC. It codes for CASSGTSGIYNEQFF. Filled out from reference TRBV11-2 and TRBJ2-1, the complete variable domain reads EAGVAQSPRYKIIEKRQSVAFWCNPISGHATLYWYQQILGQGPKLLIQFQNNGVVDDSQLPKDRFSAERLKGVDSTLKIQPAKLEDSAVYLCASSGTSGIYNEQFFGPGTRLTVL.

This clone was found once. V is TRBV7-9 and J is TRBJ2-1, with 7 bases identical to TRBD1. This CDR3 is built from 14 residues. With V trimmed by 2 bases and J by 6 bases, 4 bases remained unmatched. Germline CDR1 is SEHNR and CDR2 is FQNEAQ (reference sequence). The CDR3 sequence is CASSLIGGRNEQFF. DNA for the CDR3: TGTGCCAGCAGCTTAATAGGGGGCCGCAATGAGCAGTTCTTC.

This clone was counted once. CDR3: CASSELASYEQYF. The CDR3 region has the DNA TGTGCCAGCAGTGAACTAGCTTCCTACGAGCAGTACTTC. The gene calls are TRBV2 and TRBJ2-7; D possibly corresponds to TRBD2 (5 bases). Trimming took 2 bases from V and 1 from J, leaving 6 bases between them. Germline V gene lookup returns CDR1 SNHLY and CDR2 FYNNEI. The CDR3 contains 13 residues.

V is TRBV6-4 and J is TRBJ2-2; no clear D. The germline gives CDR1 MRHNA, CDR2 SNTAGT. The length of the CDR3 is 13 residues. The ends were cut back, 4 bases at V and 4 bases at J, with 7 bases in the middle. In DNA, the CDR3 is TGTGCCAGCAGTGCTGGGCCCACCGGGGAGCTGTTTTTT. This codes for CASSAGPTGELFF.

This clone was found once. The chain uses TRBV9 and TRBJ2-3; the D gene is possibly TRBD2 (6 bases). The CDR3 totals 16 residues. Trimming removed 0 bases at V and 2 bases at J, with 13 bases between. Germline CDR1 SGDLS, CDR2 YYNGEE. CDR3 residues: CASSVGLVSDTDTQYF. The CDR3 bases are TGTGCCAGCAGCGTAGGACTAGTTTCTGACACAGATACGCAGTATTTT.